This TCR beta chain came from a study of CD8+ T cells in alopecia areata. Extraction of RNA preceded its reverse transcription into cDNA, which served as the sequencing template. Measured with immunoSEQ multiplex PCR; TCRdb has only the in-frame clones, and not every one. The sample has fewer than 80,000 clones; 50% to 75% are singletons. In germline, CDR1 is SGDLS, CDR2 YYNGEE. Germline trimming cut 5 bases from V and 4 bases from J; bases unmatched to any gene: 6. The CDR3 runs to 13 residues. The clonotype originates from a human donor with alopecia areata. This chain uses TRBV9 with TRBJ2-7; 7 bases align to TRBD1. This material consisted of CD8+ T cells sorted from blood, taken at week 0. The CDR3 coding sequence is TGTGCCAGCAGTGCAGGGGGAAGGTACGAGCAGTACTTC. This translates into CASSAGGRYEQYF.